These 2 T cell receptor beta chains were sequenced from one sample in a study of cytomegalovirus exposure and HLA in healthy donors. PCR was performed using 60 Vbeta and 13 Jbeta primers. TCRdb's table, derived via immunoSEQ multiplex PCR, lists solely in-frame clones and lacks some. The repertoire table contains roughly 80,000 clones. Sequencing was carried out using PBMCs. Source of these receptors: a woman under 40 in good health and CMV-seronegative.

This chain links TRBV30 with TRBJ2-2, with 14 nucleotides matching TRBD2. The germline gives CDR1 GTSNPN, CDR2 SVGIG (reference sequence). J lost 6 bases, V lost 3 bases, and 6 bases had no gene match. The CDR3 runs 16 residues. The CDR3 region is CAWRGLAGAHAGELFF. CDR3 bases: TGTGCCTGGAGGGGACTAGCGGGAGCGCACGCCGGGGAGCTGTTTTTT.

J is TRBJ2-5 and V is TRBV5-8, with TRBD1 matching over 7 bases. Germline assignment: CDR1 SGHTS and CDR2 YDEGEE. This CDR3 comprises 14 residues. The junction had 7 bases not matched to a gene; V was cut back by 4 bases and J by 4 bases. For the CDR3, the DNA is TGTGCCAGCAGCACGGGACAGCCTGGAGAGACCCAGTACTTC. It encodes CASSTGQPGETQYF.